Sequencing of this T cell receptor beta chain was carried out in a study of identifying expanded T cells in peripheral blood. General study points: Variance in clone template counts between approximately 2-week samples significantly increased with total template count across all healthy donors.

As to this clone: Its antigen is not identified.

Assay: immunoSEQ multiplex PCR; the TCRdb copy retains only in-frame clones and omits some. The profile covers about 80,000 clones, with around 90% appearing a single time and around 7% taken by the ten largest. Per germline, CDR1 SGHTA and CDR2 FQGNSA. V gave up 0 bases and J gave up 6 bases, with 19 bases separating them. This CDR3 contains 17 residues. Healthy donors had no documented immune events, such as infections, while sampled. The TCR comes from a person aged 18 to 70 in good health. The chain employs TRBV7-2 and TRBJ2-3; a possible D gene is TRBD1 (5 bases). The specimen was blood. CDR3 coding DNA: TGTGCCAGCAGCTTAGCCCAGGACAAGAAGCGAATGGATACGCAGTATTTT. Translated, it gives CASSLAQDKKRMDTQYF.